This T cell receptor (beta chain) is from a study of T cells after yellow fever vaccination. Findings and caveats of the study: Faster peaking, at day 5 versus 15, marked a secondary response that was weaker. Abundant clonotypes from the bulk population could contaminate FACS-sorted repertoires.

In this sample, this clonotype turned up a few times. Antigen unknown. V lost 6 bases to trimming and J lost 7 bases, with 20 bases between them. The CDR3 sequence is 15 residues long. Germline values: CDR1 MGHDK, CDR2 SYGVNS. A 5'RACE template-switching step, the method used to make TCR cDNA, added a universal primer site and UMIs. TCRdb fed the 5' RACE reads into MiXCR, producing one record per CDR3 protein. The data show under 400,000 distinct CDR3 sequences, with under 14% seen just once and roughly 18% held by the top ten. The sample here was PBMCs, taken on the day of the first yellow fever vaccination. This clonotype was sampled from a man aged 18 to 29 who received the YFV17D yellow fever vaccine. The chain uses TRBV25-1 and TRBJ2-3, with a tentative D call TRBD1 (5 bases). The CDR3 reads CASSSSQEWTNTQYF. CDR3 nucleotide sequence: TGTGCCAGCAGCTCCTCGCAGGAGTGGACAAATACGCAGTATTTT.